The sequence of this T cell receptor beta chain was determined in a study of blood T cell repertoires in COVID-19. In the study's own analysis: Amplified reference gene primers provided the basis for estimating nucleated cell counts. The data were produced by immunoSEQ multiplex PCR, yet TCRdb's version contains in-frame clones alone and is incomplete. V, J and clone size are taken as reported in that table, and D and trimming were inferred from the DNA itself. The repertoire has 240,000 or so clones, about 83% of them found once; the top ten carry roughly 2%. This sequence was found in a young man who had recovered from COVID-19. The sequenced material came from peripheral blood.

The CDR3 DNA reads TGTGCCAGCAGCTTAGGCCACAGCTCCTACGAGCAGTACGTC. It specifies CASSLGHSSYEQYV. This chain connects TRBV7-3 to TRBJ2-7; D gene unclear. Trimming stripped 2 bases from V and 0 bases from J, with 8 bases between. CDR3 length: 14 residues. Germline loops: CDR1 SGHTA, CDR2 FQGTGA.